The 8 T cell receptor beta chains below come from one sample, sequenced in a study of PD-1 blockade in classical Hodgkin lymphoma. The time point here: cycle 4 day 1 (C4D1), after 5 to 7 weeks of nivolumab. Every one of the patients relapsed after autologous stem cell transplantation (brentuximab vedotin exposure was variable). Magnetic negative selection was used to purify CD8+ T cells from thawed PBMCs. Repertoires were generated with immunoSEQ multiplex PCR, while TCRdb's copy carries only in-frame clones and drops some. The table records around 15,000 clones, about nine tenths of them present only once. This specimen consisted of CD8+ T cells from blood, obtained before the fourth cycle of nivolumab. All receptors come from a human donor with classical Hodgkin lymphoma.

V usage is TRBV16 and J usage is TRBJ2-7; no clear D gene. V lost 5 bases, J lost 4 bases, and 15 bases lay in between. The CDR3 covers 14 residues. CDR1 KGHSY and CDR2 FQNENV come from the germline V gene. Written as DNA, the CDR3 is TGTGCCAGCAGCTCGCGTCGGTCCGGGTACGAGCAGTACTTC. It translates to CASSSRRSGYEQYF.

The V call is TRBV5-5, the J call TRBJ2-5; D is undetermined. Germline V gives CDR1 SGHKS, CDR2 YYEKEE (reference sequence). V gave up 4 bases and J gave up 0 bases, with 19 bases separating them. The CDR3 runs 17 residues. In nucleotides, the CDR3 is TGTGCCAGCAGCGAGTCTGGCGGAATATGGTACCAAGAGACCCAGTACTTC. Translation: CASSESGGIWYQETQYF.

The rearrangement uses TRBV11-2 and TRBJ2-5; D remains ambiguous. Germline CDR1 is SGHAT and CDR2 is FQNNGV. V lost 5 bases, J lost 2 bases, and 9 bases lay in between. This CDR3 region has 13 residues. The CDR3 sequence: CASSREVQETQYF. CDR3 nucleotides: TGTGCCAGCAGCCGAGAGGTACAAGAGACCCAGTACTTC.

The J gene is TRBJ2-7, the V gene TRBV30, with 8 bases fitting TRBD2. The trim removed 3 bases at V and 2 bases at J, leaving 0 bases unmatched. This CDR3 is 12 amino acids long. CDR1 and CDR2 (germline): GTSNPN, SVGIG (reference sequence). CDR3 amino acids: CAWRREAYEQYF. The CDR3, as DNA: TGTGCCTGGAGGCGGGAGGCCTACGAGCAGTACTTC. Full variable domain (rest looked up from reference TRBV30 and TRBJ2-7): SQTIHQWPATLVQPVGSPLSLECTVEGTSNPNLYWYRQAAGRGLQLLFYSVGIGQISSEVPQNLSASRPQDRQFILSSKKLLLSDSGFYLCAWRREAYEQYFGPGTRLTVT.

For the CDR3, the DNA is TGTGCCAGCAGCAACCGGGACAGATCCTACGAGCAGTACTTC. Its protein is CASSNRDRSYEQYF. The V call is TRBV7-9, the J call TRBJ2-7, with 7 bases that match TRBD1. J lost 1 base, V lost 5 bases, and 5 bases had no gene match. CDR3 length equals 14 residues. The germline V gene encodes CDR1 SEHNR and CDR2 FQNEAQ (reference sequence).

The rearrangement joins TRBV27 to TRBJ2-5; D is ambiguous. The CDR3 covers 11 residues. The germline gives CDR1 MNHEY, CDR2 SMNVEV (reference sequence). Trimming shortened V by 4 bases and J by 6 bases, and 6 bases separated the two germline ends. The CDR3 here is CASSSHKTQYF. The CDR3 DNA sequence: TGTGCCAGCAGTTCTCATAAGACCCAGTACTTC.

V usage is TRBV5-1 and J usage is TRBJ2-5, with a weak D call TRBD1 (6 bases). Germline CDR1 reads SGHRS; CDR2 reads YFSETQ. V was shortened by 2 bases and J by 1 base, with 15 bases between the two germline ends. CDR3 size: 16 residues. The CDR3 region is CASSFFRGEGQETQYF. In nucleotides, the CDR3 is TGCGCCAGCAGCTTTTTCAGGGGAGAGGGCCAAGAGACCCAGTACTTC.

The chain carries TRBV7-9 and TRBJ1-2; maybe TRBD1 (5 bases). Per germline, CDR1 SEHNR and CDR2 FQNEAQ (reference sequence). Trimming shortened V by 5 bases and J by 3 bases, and 13 bases separated the two germline ends. The length of the CDR3 is 14 residues. DNA for the CDR3: TGTGCCAGCAGCACCATGTGGGGGTACTATGGCTACACCTTC. Translation gives CASSTMWGYYGYTF.